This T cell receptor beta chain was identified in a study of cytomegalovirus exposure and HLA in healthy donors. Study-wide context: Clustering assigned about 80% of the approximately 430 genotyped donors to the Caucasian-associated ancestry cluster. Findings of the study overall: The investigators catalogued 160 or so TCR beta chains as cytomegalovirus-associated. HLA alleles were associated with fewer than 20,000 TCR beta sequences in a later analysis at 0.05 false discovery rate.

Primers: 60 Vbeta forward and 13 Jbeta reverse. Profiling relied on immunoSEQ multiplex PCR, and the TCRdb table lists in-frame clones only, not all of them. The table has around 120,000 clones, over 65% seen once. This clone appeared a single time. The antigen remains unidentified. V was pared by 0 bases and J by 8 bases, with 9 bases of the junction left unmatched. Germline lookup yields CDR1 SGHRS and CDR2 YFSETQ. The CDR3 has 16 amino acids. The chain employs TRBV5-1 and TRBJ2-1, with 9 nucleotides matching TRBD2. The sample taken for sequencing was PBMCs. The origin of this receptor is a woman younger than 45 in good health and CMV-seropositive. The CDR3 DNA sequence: TGCGCCAGCAGCTTGGTGTCGCGGGGGGGCAGGGATGAGCAGTTCTTC. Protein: CASSLVSRGGRDEQFF.